This T cell receptor beta chain was profiled in a study of blood T cell repertoires in COVID-19. Data came from immunoSEQ multiplex PCR; TCRdb stores just in-frame clones and leaves some out. The sample yields 250,000 to 350,000 clones, approximately 89% seen once. Participants, about 18 to 90 years old, spanned about 26 US areas. Germline loops: CDR1 SGHRS, CDR2 YFSETQ. Trimming shortened V by 0 bases and J by 3 bases, and 7 bases separated the two germline ends. The CDR3 sequence is 14 residues long. The sequencing sample was made of PBMCs or T cells enriched from blood (not recorded which). The chain links TRBV5-1 to TRBJ1-3; D is possibly TRBD1 (5 bases). The TCR originated in a woman in her twenties or thirties who had recovered from COVID-19. The CDR3 region has the DNA TGCGCCAGCAGCTTGGACAGGATTGGAAACACCATATATTTT. Its protein product is CASSLDRIGNTIYF.